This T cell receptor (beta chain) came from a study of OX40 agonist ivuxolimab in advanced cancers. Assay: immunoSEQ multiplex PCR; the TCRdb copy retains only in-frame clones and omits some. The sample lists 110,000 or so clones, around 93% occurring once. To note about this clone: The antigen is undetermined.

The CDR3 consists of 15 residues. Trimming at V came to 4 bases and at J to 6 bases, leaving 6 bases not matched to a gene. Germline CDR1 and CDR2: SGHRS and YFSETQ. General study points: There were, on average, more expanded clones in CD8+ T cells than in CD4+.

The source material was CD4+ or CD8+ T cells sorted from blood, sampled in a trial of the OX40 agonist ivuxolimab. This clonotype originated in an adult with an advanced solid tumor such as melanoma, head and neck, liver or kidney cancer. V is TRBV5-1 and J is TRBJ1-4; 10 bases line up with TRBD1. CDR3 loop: CASSPRTGGDEKLFF. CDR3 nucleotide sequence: TGCGCCAGCAGCCCCCGGACAGGGGGTGATGAAAAACTGTTTTTT.